This T cell receptor (beta chain) was recorded in a study of shared clonotypes between healthy human individuals. This clone has only one observation. It was across several immunoSEQ plates that each subset's genomic DNA was evenly split. The assay was immunoSEQ multiplex PCR, and TCRdb's table has in-frame clones only and misses some. The sample carries 2,500,000 or so clones, 85% to 95% recorded once. Trimming removed 4 bases from V and 2 bases from J, with 13 bases in between. Germline V gene sequence: CDR1 SQVTM, CDR2 ANQGSEA. This CDR3 spans 14 amino acids. This TCR derives from a man aged 18 to 35 in good health. Some clones in this sample may be carry-over from other donors' samples. V and J are TRBV29-1 and TRBJ2-3; D gene uncertain. What was sequenced was naive CD4+ T cells from PBMCs. Subset specified: CD45RA+ positively selected. CDR3: CSVAFRLYTDTQYF. CDR3 DNA: TGCAGCGTTGCTTTTAGGCTTTACACAGATACGCAGTATTTT.